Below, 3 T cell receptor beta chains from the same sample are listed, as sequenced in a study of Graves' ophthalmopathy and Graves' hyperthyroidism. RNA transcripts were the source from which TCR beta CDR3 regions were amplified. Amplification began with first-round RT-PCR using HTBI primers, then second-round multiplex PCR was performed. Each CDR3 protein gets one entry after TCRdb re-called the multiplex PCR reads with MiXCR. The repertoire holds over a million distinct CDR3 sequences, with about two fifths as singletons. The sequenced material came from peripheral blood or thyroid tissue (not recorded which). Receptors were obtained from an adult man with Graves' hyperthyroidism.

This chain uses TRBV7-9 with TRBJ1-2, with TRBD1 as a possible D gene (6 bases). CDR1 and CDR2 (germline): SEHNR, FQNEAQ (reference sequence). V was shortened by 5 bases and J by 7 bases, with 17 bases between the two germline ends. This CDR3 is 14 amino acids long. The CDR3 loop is CASSPQQGIVGYTF. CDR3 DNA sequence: TGTGCCAGCAGCCCCCAACAGGGAATTGTTGGCTACACCTTC.

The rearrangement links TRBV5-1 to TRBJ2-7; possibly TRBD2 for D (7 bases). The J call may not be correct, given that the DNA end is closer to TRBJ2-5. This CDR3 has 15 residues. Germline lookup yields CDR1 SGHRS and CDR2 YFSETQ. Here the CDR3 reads CASSSTLQGGETQYF. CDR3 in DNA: TGCGCCAGCAGCTCCACACTACAGGGAGGGGAGACCCAGTACTTC.

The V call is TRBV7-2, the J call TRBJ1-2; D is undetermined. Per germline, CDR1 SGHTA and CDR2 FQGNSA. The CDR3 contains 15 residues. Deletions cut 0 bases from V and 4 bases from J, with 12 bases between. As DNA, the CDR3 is TGTGCCAGCAGCTTAGCGGAGGAACGGATCTATGGCTACACCTTC. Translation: CASSLAEERIYGYTF. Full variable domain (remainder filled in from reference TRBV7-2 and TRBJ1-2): GAGVSQSPSNKVTEKGKDVELRCDPISGHTALYWYRQSLGQGLEFLIYFQGNSAPDKSGLPSDRFSAERTGGSVSTLTIQRTQQEDSAVYLCASSLAEERIYGYTFGSGTRLTVV.